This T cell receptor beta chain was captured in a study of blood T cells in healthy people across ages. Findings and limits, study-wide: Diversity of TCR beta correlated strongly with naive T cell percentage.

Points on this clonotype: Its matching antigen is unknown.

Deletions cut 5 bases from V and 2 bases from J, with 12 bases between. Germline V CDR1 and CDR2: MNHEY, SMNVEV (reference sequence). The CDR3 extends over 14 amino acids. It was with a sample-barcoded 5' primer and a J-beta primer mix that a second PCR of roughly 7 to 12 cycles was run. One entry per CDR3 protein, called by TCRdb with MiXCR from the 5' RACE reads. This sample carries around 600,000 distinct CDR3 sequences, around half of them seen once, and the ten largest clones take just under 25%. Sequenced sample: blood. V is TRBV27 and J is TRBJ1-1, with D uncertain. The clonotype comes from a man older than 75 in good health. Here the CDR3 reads CASSPIPQNTEAFF. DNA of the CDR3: TGTGCCAGCAGTCCTATCCCCCAAAACACTGAAGCTTTCTTT.